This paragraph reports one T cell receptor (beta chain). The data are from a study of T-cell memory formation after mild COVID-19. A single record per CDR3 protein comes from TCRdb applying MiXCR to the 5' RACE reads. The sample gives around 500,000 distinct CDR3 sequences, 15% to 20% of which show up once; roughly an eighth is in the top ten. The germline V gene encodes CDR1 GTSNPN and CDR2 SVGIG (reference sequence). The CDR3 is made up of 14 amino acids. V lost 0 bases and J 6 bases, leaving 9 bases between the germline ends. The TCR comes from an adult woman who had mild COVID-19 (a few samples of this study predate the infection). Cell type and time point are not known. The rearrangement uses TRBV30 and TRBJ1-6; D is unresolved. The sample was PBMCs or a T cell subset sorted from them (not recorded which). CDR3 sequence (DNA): TGTGCCTGGAGTGTAATAGCACGTAATTCACCCCTCCACTTT. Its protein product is CAWSVIARNSPLHF. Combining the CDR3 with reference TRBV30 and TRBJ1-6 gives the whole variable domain SQTIHQWPATLVQPVGSPLSLECTVEGTSNPNLYWYRQAAGRGLQLLFYSVGIGQISSEVPQNLSASRPQDRQFILSSKKLLLSDSGFYLCAWSVIARNSPLHFGNGTRLTVT.